This T cell receptor (beta chain) was sequenced during a study of post-analysis software for immune sequencing data. Study-level information: Relapsing-remitting, secondary progressive and progressive-relapsing multiple sclerosis were all included among the disease courses. Study conclusions and caveats: TRBV5-6, TRBV5-1 and TRBV20-1 belonged to a set of roughly five TRBV segments that were more frequent in patients than controls.

On this clonotype itself: What it binds is unknown.

The CDR3 extends over 14 amino acids. The V end was cut by 4 bases, the J end by 4 bases, with 12 bases between. Germline CDR1 and CDR2: SGHRS and YFSETQ. The TCR beta cDNA libraries carried unique molecular identifiers. When about 0.9 to 10 million T cells were used, they gave 500,000 or so cDNA molecules. TCRdb re-called the PCR reads through MiXCR, storing one row per CDR3 protein. The sample records hundreds of thousands of distinct CDR3 sequences, around 40% being singletons. The sample was blood. This sequence originates from a girl aged 10 to 17 with multiple sclerosis. The chain couples TRBV5-1 to TRBJ2-1; perhaps TRBD2 as D (6 bases). CDR3 DNA: TGCGCCAGCAGCGGGGGGACTTTATACAATGAGCAGTTCTTC. Translated, it gives CASSGGTLYNEQFF.